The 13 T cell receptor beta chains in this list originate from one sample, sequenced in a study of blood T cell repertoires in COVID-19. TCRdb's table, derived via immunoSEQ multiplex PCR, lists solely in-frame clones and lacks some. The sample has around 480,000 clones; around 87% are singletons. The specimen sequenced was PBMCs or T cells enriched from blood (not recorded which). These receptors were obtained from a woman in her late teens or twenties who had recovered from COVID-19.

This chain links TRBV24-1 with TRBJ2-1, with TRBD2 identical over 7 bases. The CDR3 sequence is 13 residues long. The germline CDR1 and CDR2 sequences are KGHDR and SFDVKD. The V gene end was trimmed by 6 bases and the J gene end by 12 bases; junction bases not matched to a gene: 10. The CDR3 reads CATSRGREGTQFF. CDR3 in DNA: TGTGCCACCAGTAGAGGTAGGGAGGGGACGCAGTTCTTC.

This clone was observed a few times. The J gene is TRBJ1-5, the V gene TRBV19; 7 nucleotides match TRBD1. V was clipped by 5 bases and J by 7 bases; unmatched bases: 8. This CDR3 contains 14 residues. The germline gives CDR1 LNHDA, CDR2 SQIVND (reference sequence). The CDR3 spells CASSPTGARQPQHF. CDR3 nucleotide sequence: TGTGCCAGTAGTCCCACAGGGGCGAGGCAGCCCCAGCATTTT.

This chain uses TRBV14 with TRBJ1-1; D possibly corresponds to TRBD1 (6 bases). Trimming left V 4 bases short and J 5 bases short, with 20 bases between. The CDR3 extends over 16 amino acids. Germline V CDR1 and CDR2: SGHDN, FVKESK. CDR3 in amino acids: CASSPQYQGGGTEAFF. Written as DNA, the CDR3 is TGTGCCAGCAGCCCCCAATATCAGGGAGGGGGGACTGAAGCTTTCTTT. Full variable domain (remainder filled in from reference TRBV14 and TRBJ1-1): EAGVTQFPSHSVIEKGQTVTLRCDPISGHDNLYWYRRVMGKEIKFLLHFVKESKQDESGMPNNRFLAERTGGTYSTLKVQPAELEDSGVYFCASSPQYQGGGTEAFFGQGTRLTVV.

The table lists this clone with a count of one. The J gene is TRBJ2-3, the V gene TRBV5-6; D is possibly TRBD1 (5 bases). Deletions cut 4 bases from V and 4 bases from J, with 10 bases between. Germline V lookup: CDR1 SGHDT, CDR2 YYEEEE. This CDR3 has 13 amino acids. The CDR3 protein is CASSGRAPDTQYF. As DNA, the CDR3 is TGTGCCAGCAGCGGCAGGGCCCCAGATACGCAGTATTTT.

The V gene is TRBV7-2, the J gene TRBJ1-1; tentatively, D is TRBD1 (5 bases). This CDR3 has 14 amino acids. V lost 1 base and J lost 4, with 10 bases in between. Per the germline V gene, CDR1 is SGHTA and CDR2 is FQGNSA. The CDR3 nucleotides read TGTGCCAGCAGCTTAGAAAGGGGTGGCACTGAAGCTTTCTTT. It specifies CASSLERGGTEAFF.

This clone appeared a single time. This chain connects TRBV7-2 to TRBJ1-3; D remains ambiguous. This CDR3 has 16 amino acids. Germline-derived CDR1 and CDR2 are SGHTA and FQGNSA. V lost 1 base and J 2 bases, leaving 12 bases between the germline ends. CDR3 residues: CASSLVPGSTGNTIYF. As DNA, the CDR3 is TGTGCCAGCAGCTTAGTTCCGGGGAGCACTGGAAACACCATATATTTT.

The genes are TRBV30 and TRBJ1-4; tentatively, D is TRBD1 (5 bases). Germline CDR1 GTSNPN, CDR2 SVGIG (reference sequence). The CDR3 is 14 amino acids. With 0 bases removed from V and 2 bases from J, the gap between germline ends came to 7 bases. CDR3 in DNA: TGTGCCTGGAGTGTCAAGGGGACTAATGAAAAACTGTTTTTT. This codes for CAWSVKGTNEKLFF.

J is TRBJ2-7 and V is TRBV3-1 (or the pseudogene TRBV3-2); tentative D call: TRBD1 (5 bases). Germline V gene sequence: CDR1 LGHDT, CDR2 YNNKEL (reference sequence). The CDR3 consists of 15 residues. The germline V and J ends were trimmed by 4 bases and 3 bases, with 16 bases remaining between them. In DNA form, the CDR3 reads TGTGCCAGCAGCCTTACTGCGGAACAGGACTACGAGCAGTACTTC. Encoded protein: CASSLTAEQDYEQYF.

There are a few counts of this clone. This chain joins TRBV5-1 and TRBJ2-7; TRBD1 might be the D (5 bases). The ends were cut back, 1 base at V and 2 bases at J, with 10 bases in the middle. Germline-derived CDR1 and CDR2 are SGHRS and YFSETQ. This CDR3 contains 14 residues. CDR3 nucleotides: TGCGCCAGCAGCTTGCCGACAGTGACCTACGAGCAGTACTTC. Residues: CASSLPTVTYEQYF.

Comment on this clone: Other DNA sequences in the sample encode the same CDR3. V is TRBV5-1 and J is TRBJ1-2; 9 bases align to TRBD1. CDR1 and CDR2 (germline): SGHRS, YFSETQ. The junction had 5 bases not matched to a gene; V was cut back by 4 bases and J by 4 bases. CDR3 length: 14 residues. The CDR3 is CASSARQGGYGYTF. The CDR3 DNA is TGCGCCAGCAGCGCCCGACAGGGGGGCTATGGCTACACCTTC.

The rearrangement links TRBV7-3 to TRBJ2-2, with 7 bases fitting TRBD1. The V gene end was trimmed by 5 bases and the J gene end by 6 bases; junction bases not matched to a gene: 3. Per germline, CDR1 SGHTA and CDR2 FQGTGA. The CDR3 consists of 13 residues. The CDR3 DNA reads TGTGCCAGCAGCCCCCAGGGGGCCGGGGAGCTGTTTTTT. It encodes CASSPQGAGELFF.

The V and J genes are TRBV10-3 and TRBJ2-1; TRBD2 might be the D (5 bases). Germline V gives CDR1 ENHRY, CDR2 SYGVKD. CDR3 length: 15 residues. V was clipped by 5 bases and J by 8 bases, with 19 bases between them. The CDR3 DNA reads TGTGCCATCAGTCCAGAAGCGAGGGATTGGGATGAGCAGTTCTTC. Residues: CAISPEARDWDEQFF.

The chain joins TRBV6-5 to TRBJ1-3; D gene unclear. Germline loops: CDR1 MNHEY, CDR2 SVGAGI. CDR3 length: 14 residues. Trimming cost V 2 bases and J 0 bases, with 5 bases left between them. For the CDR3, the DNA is TGTGCCAGCAGTTACGGAGGCTCTGGAAACACCATATATTTT. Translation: CASSYGGSGNTIYF.